This TCR beta chain was retrieved from a study of blood T cell repertoires in COVID-19. The method was immunoSEQ multiplex PCR; TCRdb's version includes in-frame clones alone and lacks a portion of them. The sample has about 270,000 clones; around 91% are singletons. The germline gives CDR1 SGHDT, CDR2 YYEEEE. The CDR3 runs to 17 residues. V gave up 3 bases and J gave up 6 bases; unmatched junction bases: 11. Participant-given clinical history determined each cohort assignment. The source of this sequence is a woman in her late teens or twenties who had recovered from COVID-19. Sequences were obtained from PBMCs or T cells enriched from blood (not recorded which). The chain joins TRBV5-6 to TRBJ2-2; TRBD2 aligns across 10 bases. In DNA form, the CDR3 reads TGTGCCAGCAGCTGGGCCCCGAGCGGGGGGGGAGCCGGGGAGCTGTTTTTT. It encodes CASSWAPSGGGAGELFF.